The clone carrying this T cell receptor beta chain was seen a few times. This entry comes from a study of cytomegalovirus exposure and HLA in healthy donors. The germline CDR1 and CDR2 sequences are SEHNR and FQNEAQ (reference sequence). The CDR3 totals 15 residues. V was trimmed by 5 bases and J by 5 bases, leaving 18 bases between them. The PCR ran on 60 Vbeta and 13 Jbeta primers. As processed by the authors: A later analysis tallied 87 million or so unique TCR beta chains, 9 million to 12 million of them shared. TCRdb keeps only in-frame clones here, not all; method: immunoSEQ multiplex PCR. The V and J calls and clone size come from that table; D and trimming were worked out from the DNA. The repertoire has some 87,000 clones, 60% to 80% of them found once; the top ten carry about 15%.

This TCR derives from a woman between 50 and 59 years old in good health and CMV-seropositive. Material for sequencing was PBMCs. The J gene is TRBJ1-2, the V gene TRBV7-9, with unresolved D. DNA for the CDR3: TGTGCCAGCAGCCCCCCTCGCACCGCGTCTTATGGCTACACCTTC. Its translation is CASSPPRTASYGYTF.